These T cell receptor beta chains were read from a single sample in a study of shared clonotypes between healthy human individuals. Produced via immunoSEQ multiplex PCR; TCRdb's table is partial and in-frame only. The sample includes about 600,000 clones, about 98% of them seen just once. The material sequenced was naive CD8+ T cells sorted from blood. Receptors were obtained from a man younger than 45 in good health. Both conserved end residues are part of each CDR3. Each record gives: V gene, clone size, J gene, D gene, CDR3 protein, CDR3 DNA. A D gene is named only where the DNA matches it firmly. Where a row states a size, it is once, few, many or the class of an expanded clone; other rows omit it.

v_call: TRBV13; clone_size: once; j_call: TRBJ2-1; d_call: TRBD2; cdr3_aa: CASSLPWGGINEQFF; cdr3_nt: TGTGCCAGCAGCTTACCTTGGGGGGGTATAAATGAGCAGTTCTTC
v_call: TRBV27; clone_size: .; j_call: TRBJ2-5; d_call: TRBD2; cdr3_aa: CASSPGLAGVRETQYF; cdr3_nt: TGTGCCAGCAGTCCGGGACTAGCGGGAGTTAGGGAGACCCAGTACTTC
v_call: TRBV7-9; clone_size: .; j_call: TRBJ1-2; d_call: TRBD1; cdr3_aa: CASSLGVQGRIANYGYTF; cdr3_nt: TGTGCCAGCAGCTTAGGTGTACAGGGGAGGATTGCTAACTATGGCTACACCTTC
v_call: TRBV7-9; clone_size: .; j_call: TRBJ1-1; d_call: .; cdr3_aa: CASSLAHGLNTEAFF; cdr3_nt: TGTGCCAGCAGCTTAGCGCACGGACTGAACACTGAAGCTTTCTTT
v_call: TRBV9; clone_size: .; j_call: TRBJ2-3; d_call: .; cdr3_aa: CASSGLAEASTDTQYF; cdr3_nt: TGTGCCAGCAGCGGATTAGCGGAGGCTAGCACAGATACGCAGTATTTT
v_call: TRBV4-1; clone_size: .; j_call: TRBJ2-3; d_call: .; cdr3_aa: CASSQEAGPWDTQYF; cdr3_nt: TGCGCCAGCAGCCAAGAAGCGGGCCCCTGGGATACGCAGTATTTT
v_call: TRBV14; clone_size: .; j_call: TRBJ2-1; d_call: TRBD1; cdr3_aa: CASSTRSGQGTNNEQFF; cdr3_nt: TGTGCCAGCAGCACGCGAAGCGGACAGGGGACTAACAATGAGCAGTTCTTC
v_call: TRBV27; clone_size: .; j_call: TRBJ2-7; d_call: .; cdr3_aa: CASSLSQASYEQYF; cdr3_nt: TGTGCCAGCAGTTTATCTCAGGCCTCCTACGAGCAGTACTTC
v_call: TRBV9; clone_size: .; j_call: TRBJ2-1; d_call: TRBD2; cdr3_aa: CASSLEAGLNEQFF; cdr3_nt: TGTGCCAGCAGCCTAGAAGCGGGACTCAATGAGCAGTTCTTC
v_call: TRBV4-1; clone_size: .; j_call: TRBJ1-1; d_call: TRBD1; cdr3_aa: CASSQVGTDKMNTEAFF; cdr3_nt: TGCGCCAGCAGCCAAGTGGGGACAGATAAAATGAACACTGAAGCTTTCTTT
v_call: TRBV20-1; clone_size: once; j_call: TRBJ1-2; d_call: .; cdr3_aa: CSATGGGYTF; cdr3_nt: TGCAGTGCTACGGGGGGTGGCTACACCTTC
v_call: TRBV5-4; clone_size: few; j_call: TRBJ2-7; d_call: TRBD1; cdr3_aa: CASSWTGDSYEQYF; cdr3_nt: TGTGCCAGCAGCTGGACAGGGGACTCCTACGAGCAGTACTTC
v_call: TRBV9; clone_size: .; j_call: TRBJ2-2; d_call: .; cdr3_aa: CASSGAFPGNTGELFF; cdr3_nt: TGTGCCAGCAGCGGTGCCTTTCCAGGGAACACCGGGGAGCTGTTTTTT
v_call: TRBV29-1; clone_size: .; j_call: TRBJ2-1; d_call: .; cdr3_aa: CSVDGGSYNEQFF; cdr3_nt: TGCAGCGTTGATGGAGGGTCCTACAATGAGCAGTTCTTC
v_call: TRBV25-1; clone_size: .; j_call: TRBJ2-5; d_call: .; cdr3_aa: CASSELTSFETQYF; cdr3_nt: TGTGCCAGCAGTGAATTAACTAGCTTCGAGACCCAGTACTTC
v_call: TRBV29-1; clone_size: .; j_call: TRBJ2-5; d_call: .; cdr3_aa: CSVDGAGSQETQYF; cdr3_nt: TGCAGCGTTGACGGGGCAGGGTCACAAGAGACCCAGTACTTC
v_call: TRBV7-6; clone_size: .; j_call: TRBJ2-7; d_call: TRBD2; cdr3_aa: CASSLGTSGTSYEQYF; cdr3_nt: TGTGCCAGCAGCTTAGGGACTAGCGGGACCTCCTACGAGCAGTACTTC
v_call: TRBV11-3; clone_size: .; j_call: TRBJ2-1; d_call: .; cdr3_aa: CASSPHGSSYNEQFF; cdr3_nt: TGTGCCAGCAGTCCCCACGGGAGCTCCTACAATGAGCAGTTCTTC
v_call: TRBV9; clone_size: .; j_call: TRBJ2-1; d_call: .; cdr3_aa: CASSVDPARPLGDEQFF; cdr3_nt: TGTGCCAGCAGCGTAGATCCAGCCCGACCCCTTGGGGATGAGCAGTTCTTC
v_call: TRBV5-1; clone_size: .; j_call: TRBJ2-1; d_call: .; cdr3_aa: CASSLPGRKDEQFF; cdr3_nt: TGCGCCAGCAGCTTGCCCGGGAGAAAGGATGAGCAGTTCTTC
v_call: TRBV7-3; clone_size: .; j_call: TRBJ2-3; d_call: TRBD2; cdr3_aa: CASSFSGLASSDTQYF; cdr3_nt: TGTGCCAGCAGCTTTTCAGGACTAGCCTCTTCAGATACGCAGTATTTT
v_call: TRBV4-3; clone_size: .; j_call: TRBJ2-7; d_call: TRBD2; cdr3_aa: CASSQDKGSSGLSYEQYF; cdr3_nt: TGCGCCAGCAGCCAAGATAAGGGGTCTAGCGGGCTCTCCTACGAGCAGTACTTC
v_call: TRBV7-9; clone_size: .; j_call: TRBJ1-5; d_call: .; cdr3_aa: CASSPGEGGNQPQHF; cdr3_nt: TGTGCCAGCAGCCCGGGGGAGGGAGGCAATCAGCCCCAGCATTTT
v_call: TRBV7-6; clone_size: .; j_call: TRBJ1-1; d_call: .; cdr3_aa: CASSSGQFMNTEAFF; cdr3_nt: TGTGCCAGCAGTTCGGGACAATTCATGAACACTGAAGCTTTCTTT
v_call: TRBV5-1; clone_size: .; j_call: TRBJ2-1; d_call: TRBD2; cdr3_aa: CASSLGGRRLAGTNEQFF; cdr3_nt: TGCGCCAGCAGCTTGGGGGGGCGTAGACTAGCGGGAACGAATGAGCAGTTCTTC
v_call: TRBV4-3; clone_size: .; j_call: TRBJ2-1; d_call: .; cdr3_aa: CASSQAVFASEYNEQFF; cdr3_nt: TGCGCCAGCAGCCAAGCGGTGTTCGCTAGCGAATACAATGAGCAGTTCTTC
v_call: TRBV7-8; clone_size: .; j_call: TRBJ2-7; d_call: .; cdr3_aa: CASSANLAYEQYF; cdr3_nt: TGTGCCAGCAGCGCTAACTTAGCCTACGAGCAGTACTTC
v_call: TRBV5-5; clone_size: .; j_call: TRBJ2-1; d_call: TRBD2; cdr3_aa: CASSYTSGRAQFF; cdr3_nt: TGTGCCAGCAGTTATACTAGCGGGAGAGCGCAGTTCTTC
v_call: TRBV5-1; clone_size: .; j_call: TRBJ2-1; d_call: .; cdr3_aa: CASSWYGGSGTDNEQFF; cdr3_nt: TGCGCCAGCAGCTGGTACGGAGGATCGGGGACTGACAATGAGCAGTTCTTC